This T cell receptor beta chain emerged from a study of blood T cell repertoires in COVID-19. Study in general: T cells, B-cell-depleted T cells, or PBMCs provided the cDNA or gDNA that served as material.

The protocol was immunoSEQ multiplex PCR, while the TCRdb copy is restricted to in-frame clones and leaves out a portion. This table has 230,000 or so clones, about 88% appearing once. Points on this clone: A read error may produce the germline difference seen at one junction end.

This CDR3 region has 13 residues. Germline assignment: CDR1 LNHDA and CDR2 SQIVND (reference sequence). This clonotype was sampled from a woman younger than 45 who had recovered from COVID-19. Sequencing used PBMCs or T cells enriched from blood (not recorded which). The chain uses TRBV19 and TRBJ1-1; unclear D gene. The CDR3 here is CASSIGGVTEAFF. CDR3 sequence (DNA): TGTGCCAGTAGTATAGGGGGAGTCACTGAAGCCTTCTTT. Looking up the rest from reference TRBV19 and TRBJ1-1 gives the full variable domain: DGGITQSPKYLFRKEGQNVTLSCEQNLNHDAMYWYRQDPGQGLRLIYYSQIVNDFQKGDIAEGYSVSREKKESFPLTVTSAQKNPTAFYLCASSIGGVTEAFFGQGTRLTVV.